This T cell receptor beta chain originates from a study of control samples from healthy donors and cancer patients (dated by TCRdb to 2019 to 2021). CDR1 SNHLY and CDR2 FYNNEI are derived from the germline V gene. V loses 5 bases of germline sequence and J loses 0 bases, and the interval between the two ends is 5 bases. From its cysteine to its phenylalanine, the CDR3 spans 13 amino acids. The only DNA kept is the CDR3, 39 bases in frame from the first base. About this clone: This clone's antigen is unknown. The record has no base qualities; no much larger clone is one base away.

The library was made by the immunoSEQ multiplex PCR assay. TCRdb re-hosts the immuneACCESS table, in-frame sequences only. Its copies lack some clones; in the studies checked, an unresolved V gene accounts for under half of them, and the cause for the rest is not known. The table for this sample lists roughly 200,000 clones; roughly 94% of them were counted only once. Over 1.2% of the sample goes to the ten largest clones. Input material: blood. The receptor's source is a man aged 50-60 years in good health. The chain links TRBV2 with TRBJ1-3; the D gene lacks a confident call. This receptor has the CDR3 CASSTYSGNTIYF. The DNA sequence is TGTGCCAGCAGTACTTACTCTGGAAACACCATATATTTT.